Reported below is one TCR beta chain. The sample originates from a study of PD-L1 blockade in urothelial cancer. Turning to the study itself: Starting around 2014, patients were given atezolizumab (1,200 mg intravenously every 3 weeks). Investigators checked blood 3 weeks (second dose) and 6 weeks after treatment start.

Assay: immunoSEQ multiplex PCR; the TCRdb copy retains only in-frame clones and omits some. The sample yields about 74,000 clones, around four fifths seen once. Each patient's cancer was a locally advanced or metastatic urothelial carcinoma. CDR3 size: 10 residues. Germline CDR1 and CDR2: DFQATT and SNEGSKA (reference sequence). With 3 bases removed from V and 7 bases from J, the gap between germline ends came to 6 bases. J is TRBJ1-2 and V is TRBV20-1; D might be TRBD1 (5 bases). The starting material was PBMCs, obtained around atezolizumab (anti-PD-L1) treatment. The receptor comes from a man aged 65 to 85 with urothelial cancer. The CDR3 DNA is TGCAGTGCTAGGACAGTTGGCTACACCTTC. Translation: CSARTVGYTF.